This T cell receptor beta chain emerged from a study of blood T cells in healthy people across ages. Findings of the study overall: Unsorted PBMC input precluded a conclusive naive versus antigen-experienced comparison.

This CDR3 is 12 amino acids long. V trimming: 6 bases; J trimming: 5 bases; junction bases outside the gene matches: 4. This clonotype showed up just a few times. Its antigen remains unknown. Sample-barcoded 5' priming and a J-beta primer mix drove a second PCR of about 6 to 11 cycles. Every cDNA molecule carried a tag from a template-switch adaptor bearing 12 random nucleotides. Using its own MiXCR run on the 5' RACE reads, TCRdb lists one record per CDR3 protein. The table shows 700,000 to 950,000 distinct CDR3 sequences, with over 45% occurring only once. The sequencing input was blood. The genes are TRBV12-3 or TRBV12-4 and TRBJ2-7; 7 bases map to TRBD1. This sequence was found in a young man in good health. The DNA for the CDR3 is TGTGCCAGCAGAACAGGGGCCAACGAGCAGTACTTC. Translated: CASRTGANEQYF.